The next 5 T cell receptor beta chains were all read from a single sample in a study of OX40 agonist ivuxolimab in advanced cancers. TCRdb's table, derived via immunoSEQ multiplex PCR, lists solely in-frame clones and lacks some. In the table there are roughly 50,000 clones, around 84% of which are singletons. The sequences come from CD4+ or CD8+ T cells sorted from blood, collected in a trial of the OX40 agonist ivuxolimab. Source of these receptors: an adult with an advanced solid tumor such as melanoma, head and neck, liver or kidney cancer.

The chain uses TRBV18 and TRBJ1-5; 11 positions agree with TRBD1. The V gene end was trimmed by 5 bases and the J gene end by 6 bases; junction bases not matched to a gene: 6. The CDR3 is made up of 15 amino acids. The germline V gene encodes CDR1 KGHSH and CDR2 LQKENI. CDR3 region: CASSTGTGGVQPQHF. CDR3 in DNA: TGTGCCAGCTCAACCGGGACAGGGGGTGTTCAGCCCCAGCATTTT. The full variable domain, its missing parts supplied by reference TRBV18 and TRBJ1-5, is NAGVMQNPRHLVRRRGQEARLRCSPMKGHSHVYWYRQLPEEGLKFMVYLQKENIIDESGMPKERFSAEFPKEGPSILRIQQVVRGDSAAYFCASSTGTGGVQPQHFGDGTRLSIL.

This chain links TRBV10-3 with TRBJ1-3; D unresolved. In germline, CDR1 is ENHRY, CDR2 SYGVKD. The CDR3 is 13 residues long. Trimming cost V 6 bases and J 0 bases, with 6 bases left between them. The CDR3 bases are TGTGCCATCAGACAGCCCTCTGGAAACACCATATATTTT. It yields the protein CAIRQPSGNTIYF.

The chain recombines TRBV10-3 with TRBJ2-7; D perhaps matches TRBD1 (6 bases). CDR3 length: 14 residues. Germline V lookup: CDR1 ENHRY, CDR2 SYGVKD. V lost 4 bases to trimming and J lost 6 bases, with 16 bases between them. CDR3 loop: CAISASDRVTEQYF. The CDR3 coding sequence is TGTGCCATCAGTGCCTCGGACAGAGTTACCGAGCAGTACTTC.

The V call is TRBV7-8, the J call TRBJ1-5; D perhaps matches TRBD1 (6 bases). The CDR3 has 13 residues. Germline CDR1 SGHVS, CDR2 FQNEAQ. The ends were cut back, 4 bases at V and 7 bases at J, with 11 bases in the middle. CDR3 in DNA: TGTGCCAGCAGCTCACAGGGTTTCCAGCCCCAGCATTTT. Its protein product is CASSSQGFQPQHF. Based on the CDR3 plus reference TRBV7-8 and TRBJ1-5, the full variable domain is GAGVSQSPRYKVAKRGQDVALRCDPISGHVSLFWYQQALGQGPEFLTYFQNEAQLDKSGLPSDRFFAERPEGSVSTLKIQRTQQEDSAVYLCASSSQGFQPQHFGDGTRLSIL.

The sample holds one count of this clone. This chain links TRBV5-6 with TRBJ2-1; D perhaps matches TRBD2 (5 bases). The ends were cut back, 3 bases at V and 6 bases at J, with 16 bases in the middle. The CDR3 contains 15 residues. Per germline, CDR1 SGHDT and CDR2 YYEEEE. CDR3 region: CASSSGLLSANEQFF. The DNA of the CDR3 is TGTGCCAGCAGCTCCGGACTCCTCTCCGCCAATGAGCAGTTCTTC.